The 22 T cell receptor beta chains below all came from one sample that was sequenced in a study of blood T cell repertoires in COVID-19. Data came from immunoSEQ multiplex PCR; TCRdb stores just in-frame clones and leaves some out. Of fewer than 300,000 clones listed, 80% to 95% are singletons. Sample: PBMCs or T cells enriched from blood (not recorded which). The receptors stem from a woman aged 25 to 39 who had recovered from COVID-19.

The chain links TRBV5-1 to TRBJ1-2; tentatively, D is TRBD1 (5 bases). Germline V gives CDR1 SGHRS, CDR2 YFSETQ. The CDR3 is 14 amino acids. Trimming removed 0 bases from V and 4 bases from J, with 10 bases in between. The CDR3 region has the DNA TGCGCCAGCAGCTTGGCCGACAGAGGCTATGGCTACACCTTC. Its translation: CASSLADRGYGYTF.

This chain links TRBV25-1 with TRBJ1-1, with D possibly matching TRBD1 (6 bases). Trimming took off 5 bases at V and 1 base at J, with 11 bases between the two ends. Germline V CDR1 and CDR2: MGHDK, SYGVNS. CDR3 size: 14 residues. CDR3 residues: CASSPRGRNTEAFF. DNA of the CDR3: TGTGCCAGCAGTCCCAGGGGCAGGAACACTGAAGCTTTCTTT.

The V gene is TRBV21-1, the J gene TRBJ1-1; the table's D call, TRBD1, has no DNA check behind it. TRBV21-1 is a listed pseudogene. This CDR3 is built from 15 residues. CDR3 loop: CAREVGVGVNTEAFF. CDR3 nucleotides: TGTGCCAGGGAAGTAGGAGTAGGGGTTAACACTGAAGCTTTCTTT.

The J gene is TRBJ2-7, the V gene TRBV9, with TRBD1 identical over 10 bases. The germline V gene has CDR1 SGDLS and CDR2 YYNGEE. V shed 3 bases, J shed 4 bases, and the junction held 7 bases outside the gene matches. CDR3 length: 15 amino acids. The CDR3 DNA follows: TGTGCCAGCAGCGGACCGGGACAGGGGTGGTACGAGCAGTACTTC. Residues: CASSGPGQGWYEQYF.

The chain joins TRBV19 to TRBJ1-4, with 7 bases lining up with TRBD1. V shed 5 bases, J shed 0 bases, and the junction held 9 bases outside the gene matches. The V gene's germline CDR1 is LNHDA and CDR2 SQIVND (reference sequence). The CDR3 runs 17 residues. The CDR3 reads CASSSIDRVTTNEKLFF. CDR3 in DNA: TGTGCCAGTAGTTCAATCGACAGGGTCACAACTAATGAAAAACTGTTTTTT.

This clone was found once. The chain is built from TRBV7-9 and TRBJ2-7; possibly TRBD1 for D (6 bases). CDR3 length: 13 residues. CDR1 SEHNR and CDR2 FQNEAQ come from the germline V gene (reference sequence). Trimming removed 1 base from V and 3 bases from J, with 7 bases in between. The CDR3 region has the DNA TGTGCCAGCAGCTTAGAACAGGGCTACGAGCAGTACTTC. It translates to CASSLEQGYEQYF.

The chain recombines TRBV3-1 (or the pseudogene TRBV3-2) with TRBJ2-2; 10 nucleotides agree with TRBD2. The junction had 9 bases not matched to a gene; V was cut back by 0 bases and J by 5 bases. From germline, CDR1 is LGHDT and CDR2 YNNKEL (reference sequence). The length of the CDR3 is 18 residues. The chain's CDR3 is CASSQELLAGRPTGELFF. The CDR3, as DNA: TGTGCCAGCAGCCAAGAACTACTAGCGGGGAGACCTACCGGGGAGCTGTTTTTT.

This clone was counted a few times. The genes are TRBV10-1 and TRBJ1-1; D is possibly TRBD1 (5 bases). Trimming took off 3 bases at V and 12 bases at J, with 20 bases between the two ends. The CDR3 is 14 amino acids. Germline-derived CDR1 and CDR2 are WNHNN and SYGVQD (reference sequence). CDR3: CASSDVTKGLKPFF. For the CDR3, the DNA is TGCGCCAGCAGTGATGTGACAAAGGGGTTAAAACCTTTCTTT.

CDR3 residues: CASSPSGVTGELFF. CDR3 nucleotides: TGTGCCAGCAGCCCTAGCGGGGTCACCGGGGAGCTGTTTTTT. The rearrangement links TRBV3-1 (or the pseudogene TRBV3-2) to TRBJ2-2; 9 bases line up with TRBD2. Germline values: CDR1 LGHDT, CDR2 YNNKEL (reference sequence). The CDR3 is 14 amino acids. The junction had 1 base not matched to a gene; V was cut back by 4 bases and J by 4 bases.

The chain has TRBV4-2 and TRBJ2-5; D is perhaps TRBD1 (6 bases). Germline CDR1 reads LGHNA; CDR2 reads YNFKEQ. This CDR3 spans 15 amino acids. V lost 0 bases to trimming and J lost 1 base, with 9 bases between them. In DNA form, the CDR3 reads TGTGCCAGCAGCCAAGACAGGGGATCCCAAGAGACCCAGTACTTC. This sequence encodes CASSQDRGSQETQYF.

This clone was detected only a few times. The chain links TRBV19 to TRBJ2-7, with a tentative D call TRBD1 (6 bases). V was trimmed by 5 bases and J by 2 bases, leaving 13 bases between them. The germline gives CDR1 LNHDA, CDR2 SQIVND (reference sequence). The CDR3 is 14 residues long. The CDR3 nucleotides read TGTGCCAGTAGTGTACCGGGACACCCCTACGAGCAGTACTTC. Translating gives CASSVPGHPYEQYF.

The chain carries TRBV7-8 and TRBJ1-1; TRBD1 aligns across 10 bases. V shed 5 bases, J shed 3 bases, and the junction held 3 bases outside the gene matches. CDR1 SGHVS and CDR2 FQNEAQ come from the germline V gene. The CDR3 sequence is 14 residues long. The chain's CDR3 is CASSRGTGDTEAFF. In nucleotides, the CDR3 is TGTGCCAGCAGCCGAGGGACAGGGGACACTGAAGCTTTCTTT. The full variable domain, its missing parts supplied by reference TRBV7-8 and TRBJ1-1, is GAGVSQSPRYKVAKRGQDVALRCDPISGHVSLFWYQQALGQGPEFLTYFQNEAQLDKSGLPSDRFFAERPEGSVSTLKIQRTQQEDSAVYLCASSRGTGDTEAFFGQGTRLTVV.

The rearrangement links TRBV5-4 to TRBJ2-3; 8 positions match TRBD1. Germline lookup yields CDR1 SGHNT and CDR2 YYREEE (reference sequence). The CDR3 consists of 18 residues. With 4 bases clipped from V and 2 bases from J, the junction kept 15 bases outside the gene matches. Written as DNA, the CDR3 is TGTGCCAGCAGCCCACAGGGGGGACCGCGAACTTCCACAGATACGCAGTATTTT. Translating gives CASSPQGGPRTSTDTQYF.

The gene calls are TRBV9 and TRBJ2-4, with D perhaps TRBD2 (7 bases). The V gene's germline CDR1 is SGDLS and CDR2 YYNGEE. The CDR3 consists of 18 residues. The V gene lost 0 bases and the J gene lost 0 bases, with 16 bases spanning the gap. CDR3 region: CASSVGGGSRIAKNIQYF. The DNA of the CDR3 is TGTGCCAGCAGCGTAGGCGGGGGCAGCCGCATAGCCAAAAACATTCAGTACTTC.

This clone was seen once. The V gene is TRBV5-1, the J gene TRBJ2-5, with D possibly matching TRBD1 (5 bases). CDR3 length: 14 residues. V lost 4 bases and J lost 2, with 12 bases in between. Germline V gene data show CDR1 as SGHRS and CDR2 as YFSETQ. CDR3 amino acids: CASSQVTGQETQYF. CDR3 in DNA: TGCGCCAGCAGCCAAGTCACAGGTCAAGAGACCCAGTACTTC.

The genes are TRBV5-1 and TRBJ1-1, with D tentatively TRBD1 (6 bases). CDR1 and CDR2 from the germline V gene are SGHRS and YFSETQ. The CDR3 extends over 15 amino acids. The V end was cut by 0 bases, the J end by 8 bases, with 17 bases between. The CDR3 nucleotides are TGCGCCAGCAGCTTGGACAGGGCGAGTAATGGGGAAGCTTTCTTT. It encodes CASSLDRASNGEAFF.

The chain is built from TRBV14 and TRBJ2-6; D gene uncertain. CDR1 and CDR2 (germline): SGHDN, FVKESK. The CDR3 covers 15 residues. V was cut by 4 bases and J by 1 base, with 8 bases left in between. The CDR3: CASSPWQSGANVLTF. CDR3 coding DNA: TGTGCCAGCAGCCCATGGCAATCTGGGGCCAACGTCCTGACTTTC.

The rearrangement joins TRBV7-2 to TRBJ2-7; maybe TRBD1 (5 bases). The CDR3 loop spans 14 amino acids. CDR1 and CDR2 (germline): SGHTA, FQGNSA. The ends were cut back, 2 bases at V and 6 bases at J, with 14 bases in the middle. The CDR3 loop reads CASSLTGISAEQYF. The CDR3 DNA sequence: TGTGCCAGCAGCTTAACAGGAATTAGTGCCGAGCAGTACTTC.

The V gene is TRBV5-1, the J gene TRBJ2-1, with TRBD2 identical over 8 bases. CDR1 is SGHRS and CDR2 is YFSETQ in the germline V gene. The CDR3 has 16 amino acids. V lost 0 bases, J lost 0 bases, and 2 bases stayed unmatched. As DNA, the CDR3 is TGCGCCAGCAGCTTGGACGGGAGGGCCTCCTACAATGAGCAGTTCTTC. This sequence encodes CASSLDGRASYNEQFF. The full variable domain, rest sourced from reference TRBV5-1 and TRBJ2-1, is KAGVTQTPRYLIKTRGQQVTLSCSPISGHRSVSWYQQTPGQGLQFLFEYFSETQRNKGNFPGRFSGRQFSNSRSEMNVSTLELGDSALYLCASSLDGRASYNEQFFGPGTRLTVL.

The chain is built from TRBV11-2 and TRBJ2-2; 7 positions agree with TRBD1. Trimming removed 2 bases from V and 3 bases from J; junction bases left unmatched: 6. Germline V gives CDR1 SGHAT, CDR2 FQNNGV. The length of the CDR3 is 16 residues. For the CDR3, the DNA is TGTGCCAGCAGCTTAAGAGGGGGCACCTACACCGGGGAGCTGTTTTTT. Amino acids: CASSLRGGTYTGELFF.

The chain recombines TRBV4-2 with TRBJ1-4, with 9 bases fitting TRBD1. The length of the CDR3 is 16 residues. In germline, CDR1 is LGHNA, CDR2 YNFKEQ. The junction had 8 bases not matched to a gene; V was cut back by 4 bases and J by 5 bases. The CDR3: CASSPETTGGNEKLFF. DNA of the CDR3: TGTGCCAGCAGCCCCGAGACGACAGGGGGAAATGAAAAACTGTTTTTT.

CDR3 in DNA: TGTGCCAGCAGCTTAGATGTGGGAGTCTACCAGCCCCAGCATTTT. Translated: CASSLDVGVYQPQHF. The J gene is TRBJ1-5, the V gene TRBV7-9; D is uncertain. The germline V gene encodes CDR1 SEHNR and CDR2 FQNEAQ (reference sequence). Trimming shortened V by 1 base and J by 7 bases, and 14 bases separated the two germline ends. CDR3 size: 15 residues.